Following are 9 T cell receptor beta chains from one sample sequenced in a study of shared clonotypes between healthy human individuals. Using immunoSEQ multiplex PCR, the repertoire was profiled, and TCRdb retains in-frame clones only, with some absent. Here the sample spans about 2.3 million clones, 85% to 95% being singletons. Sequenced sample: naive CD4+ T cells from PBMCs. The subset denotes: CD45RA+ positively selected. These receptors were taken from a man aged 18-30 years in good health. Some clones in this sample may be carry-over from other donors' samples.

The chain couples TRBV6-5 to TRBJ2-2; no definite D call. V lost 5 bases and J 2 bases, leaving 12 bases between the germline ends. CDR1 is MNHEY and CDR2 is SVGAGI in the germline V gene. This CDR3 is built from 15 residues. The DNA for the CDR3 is TGTGCCAGCAGTGGTAGCAGACCAAACACCGGGGAGCTGTTTTTT. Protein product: CASSGSRPNTGELFF.

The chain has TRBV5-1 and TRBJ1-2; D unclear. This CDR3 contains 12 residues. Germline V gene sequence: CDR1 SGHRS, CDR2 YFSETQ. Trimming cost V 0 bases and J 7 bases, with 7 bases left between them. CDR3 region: CASSLDGIGYTF. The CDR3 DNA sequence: TGCGCCAGCAGCTTGGACGGGATTGGCTACACCTTC.

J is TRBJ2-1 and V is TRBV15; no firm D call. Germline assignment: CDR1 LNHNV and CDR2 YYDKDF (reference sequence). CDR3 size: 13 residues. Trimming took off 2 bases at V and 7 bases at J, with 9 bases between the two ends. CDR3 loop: CATSRIEWNEQFF. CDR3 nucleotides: TGTGCCACCAGCAGAATTGAGTGGAATGAGCAGTTCTTC.

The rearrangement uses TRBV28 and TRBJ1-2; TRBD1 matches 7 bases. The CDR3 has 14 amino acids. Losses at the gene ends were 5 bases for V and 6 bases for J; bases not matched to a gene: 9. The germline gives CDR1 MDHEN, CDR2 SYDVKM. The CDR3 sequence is CASSPIGTVDGYTF. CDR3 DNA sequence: TGTGCCAGCAGTCCAATTGGGACAGTAGATGGCTACACCTTC.

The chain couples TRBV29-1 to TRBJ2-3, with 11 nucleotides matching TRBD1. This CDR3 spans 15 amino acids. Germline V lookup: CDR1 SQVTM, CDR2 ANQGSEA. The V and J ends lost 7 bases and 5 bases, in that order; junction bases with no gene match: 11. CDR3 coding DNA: TGCAGCGCCCCGAGGGACAGGGGGAGCGGAGATACGCAGTATTTT. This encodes CSAPRDRGSGDTQYF.

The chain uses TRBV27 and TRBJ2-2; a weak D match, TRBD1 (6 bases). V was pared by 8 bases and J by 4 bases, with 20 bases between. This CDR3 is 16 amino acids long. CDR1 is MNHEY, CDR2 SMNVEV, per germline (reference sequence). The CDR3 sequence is CASHPGQGKGTGELFF. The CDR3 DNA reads TGTGCCAGCCACCCCGGGCAGGGGAAGGGCACCGGGGAGCTGTTTTTT.

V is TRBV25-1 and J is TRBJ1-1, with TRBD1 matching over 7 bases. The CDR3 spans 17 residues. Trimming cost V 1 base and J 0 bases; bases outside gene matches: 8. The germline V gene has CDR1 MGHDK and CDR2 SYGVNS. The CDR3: CASSELGRGGLNTEAFF. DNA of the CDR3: TGTGCCAGCAGTGAATTGGGCAGGGGGGGACTGAACACTGAAGCTTTCTTT.

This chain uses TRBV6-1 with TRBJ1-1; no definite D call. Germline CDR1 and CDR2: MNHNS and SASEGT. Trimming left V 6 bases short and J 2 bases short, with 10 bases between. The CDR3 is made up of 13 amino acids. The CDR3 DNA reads TGTGCCAGCAGAACGACCCGTAACACTGAAGCTTTCTTT. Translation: CASRTTRNTEAFF.

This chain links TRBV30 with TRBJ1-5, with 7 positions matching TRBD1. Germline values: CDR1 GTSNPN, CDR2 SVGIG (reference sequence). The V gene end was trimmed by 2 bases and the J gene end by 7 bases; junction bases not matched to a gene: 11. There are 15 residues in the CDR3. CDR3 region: CAWSYTGVVMQPQHF. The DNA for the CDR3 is TGTGCCTGGAGTTATACAGGGGTTGTTATGCAGCCCCAGCATTTT. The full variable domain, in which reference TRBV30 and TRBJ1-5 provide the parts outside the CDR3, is SQTIHQWPATLVQPVGSPLSLECTVEGTSNPNLYWYRQAAGRGLQLLFYSVGIGQISSEVPQNLSASRPQDRQFILSSKKLLLSDSGFYLCAWSYTGVVMQPQHFGDGTRLSIL.